The TCR beta chain under discussion was sequenced for a study of CD8 T cells in ankylosing spondylitis. Study conclusions and caveats: A subset of motif variants has previously been described in the synovial fluid and blood of reactive arthritis. Matched ankylosing spondylitis synovial fluid reportedly contained a significantly enriched population of disease-linked clones. Clones linked to the disease showed a CD8+ phenotype. They occurred at relatively low frequencies in peripheral blood. Fewer than ten highly homologous variants made up a TCR beta motif, and this motif appeared characteristic of ankylosing spondylitis blood.

Only a few counts were recorded for this clonotype. Antigen specificity is unknown. The CDR3 consists of 16 residues. V trimming: 5 bases; J trimming: 3 bases; junction bases outside the gene matches: 13. Germline loops: CDR1 LNHNV, CDR2 YYDKDF (reference sequence). Making the TCR beta libraries involved quantitative 5'-RACE with molecular barcodes. TCRdb reprocessed the 5' RACE reads via MiXCR and lists one record per CDR3 protein. The repertoire has approximately 300,000 distinct CDR3 sequences, approximately 8% of them found once; the top ten carry approximately 15%. The chain couples TRBV15 to TRBJ2-7; 7 nucleotides match TRBD1. The sequence was collected from a male donor with ankylosing spondylitis. The sequenced material came from blood, either unsorted or a sorted T cell fraction (not recorded which). The CDR3 loop reads CATSDYPRTGLYEQYF. The CDR3 nucleotides read TGTGCCACCAGCGATTACCCAAGGACAGGCCTCTACGAGCAGTACTTC.